Presented here are 2 T cell receptor beta chains from one specimen sequenced in a study of blood T cell repertoires in COVID-19. The assay was immunoSEQ multiplex PCR, and TCRdb's table has in-frame clones only and misses some. The sample has under 250,000 clones, 65% to 90% seen once. Sequenced: peripheral blood. These receptors were collected from a middle-aged man with COVID-19, enrolled during active disease.

The chain employs TRBV3-1 (or the pseudogene TRBV3-2) and TRBJ1-1; D is ambiguous. The CDR3 contains 12 residues. The V end was cut by 5 bases, the J end by 3 bases, with 7 bases between. The germline V gene has CDR1 LGHDT and CDR2 YNNKEL (reference sequence). Written as DNA, the CDR3 is TGTGCCAGCAGCTCCGTAGACACTGAAGCTTTCTTT. This translates into CASSSVDTEAFF.

The gene calls are TRBV12-5 and TRBJ2-2; 12 bases fit TRBD2. The CDR3 extends over 18 amino acids. Trimming cost V 7 bases and J 5 bases; bases outside gene matches: 14. Germline V gene lookup returns CDR1 LGHNT and CDR2 FRNRAP. CDR3 protein: CASVFSGTSGSTTGELFF. In nucleotides, the CDR3 is TGTGCTAGTGTGTTCTCCGGGACTAGCGGGTCCACAACCGGGGAGCTGTTTTTT.